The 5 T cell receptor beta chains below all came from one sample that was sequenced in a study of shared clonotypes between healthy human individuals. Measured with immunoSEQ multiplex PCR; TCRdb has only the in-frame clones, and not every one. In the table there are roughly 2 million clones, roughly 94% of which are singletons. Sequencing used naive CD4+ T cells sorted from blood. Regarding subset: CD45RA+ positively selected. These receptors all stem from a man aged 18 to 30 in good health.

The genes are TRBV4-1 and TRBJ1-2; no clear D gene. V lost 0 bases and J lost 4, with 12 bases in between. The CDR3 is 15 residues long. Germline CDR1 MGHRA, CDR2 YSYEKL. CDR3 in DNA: TGCGCCAGCAGCCAAGACCGGACGGGGATCTATGGCTACACCTTC. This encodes CASSQDRTGIYGYTF.

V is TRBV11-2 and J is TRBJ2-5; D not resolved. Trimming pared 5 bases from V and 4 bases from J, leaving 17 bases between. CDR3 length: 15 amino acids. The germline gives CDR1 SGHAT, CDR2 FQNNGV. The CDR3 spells CASSGAGEVLETQYF. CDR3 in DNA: TGTGCCAGCAGCGGCGCTGGAGAGGTGTTAGAGACCCAGTACTTC.

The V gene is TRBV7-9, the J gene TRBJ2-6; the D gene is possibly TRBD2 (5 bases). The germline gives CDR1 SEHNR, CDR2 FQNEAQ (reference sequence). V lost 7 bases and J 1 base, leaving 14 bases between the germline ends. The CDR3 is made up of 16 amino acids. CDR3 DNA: TGTGCCAGCATTTCCTCCGAGGGATCTGGGGCCAACGTCCTGACTTTC. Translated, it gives CASISSEGSGANVLTF.

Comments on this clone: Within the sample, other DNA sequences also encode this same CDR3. CDR3 DNA: TGCAGCGTTGAAACGGGGGGTGAGACCCAGTACTTC. It specifies CSVETGGETQYF. The chain recombines TRBV29-1 with TRBJ2-5; 7 nucleotides align to TRBD2. The CDR3 is made up of 12 amino acids. Germline loops: CDR1 SQVTM, CDR2 ANQGSEA. V trimming: 2 bases; J trimming: 5 bases; junction bases outside the gene matches: 2.

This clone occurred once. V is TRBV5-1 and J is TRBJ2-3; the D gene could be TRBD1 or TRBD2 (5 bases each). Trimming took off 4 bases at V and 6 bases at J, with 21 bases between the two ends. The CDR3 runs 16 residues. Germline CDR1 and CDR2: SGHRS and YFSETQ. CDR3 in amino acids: CASSSPLGDVQDTQYF. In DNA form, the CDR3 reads TGCGCCAGCAGCAGCCCCCTAGGGGACGTTCAGGATACGCAGTATTTT.